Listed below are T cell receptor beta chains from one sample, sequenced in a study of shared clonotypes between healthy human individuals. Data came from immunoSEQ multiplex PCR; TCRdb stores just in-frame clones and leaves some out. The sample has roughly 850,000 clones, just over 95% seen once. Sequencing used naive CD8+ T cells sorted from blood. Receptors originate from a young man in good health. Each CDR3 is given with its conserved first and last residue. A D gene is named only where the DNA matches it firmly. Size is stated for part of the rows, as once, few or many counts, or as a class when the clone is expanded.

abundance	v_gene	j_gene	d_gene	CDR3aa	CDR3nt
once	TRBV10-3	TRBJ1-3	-	CAISNPDLITGNTIYF	TGTGCCATCAGTAACCCGGACCTAATTACTGGAAACACCATATATTTT
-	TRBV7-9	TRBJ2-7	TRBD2	CASSSILAGEAYEQYF	TGTGCCAGCAGCTCAATTCTAGCGGGAGAGGCCTACGAGCAGTACTTC
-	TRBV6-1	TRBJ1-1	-	CASIDRVMNTEAFF	TGTGCCAGCATTGATAGGGTAATGAACACTGAAGCTTTCTTT
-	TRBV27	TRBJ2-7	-	CASSSDRVILHF	TGTGCCAGCAGTTCGGACCGTGTAATCCTCCACTTC
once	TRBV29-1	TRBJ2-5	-	CSVTWASQETQYF	TGCAGCGTGACTTGGGCGAGCCAAGAGACCCAGTACTTC
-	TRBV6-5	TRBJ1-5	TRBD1	CASSYSGQAQPQHF	TGTGCCAGCAGTTACTCCGGACAGGCGCAGCCCCAGCATTTT
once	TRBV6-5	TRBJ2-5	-	CASTRETETQYF	TGTGCCAGCACACGGGAGACAGAGACCCAGTACTTC
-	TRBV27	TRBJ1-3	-	CASSPLPTGATSGNTIYF	TGTGCCAGCAGTCCCCTCCCGACAGGTGCCACCTCTGGAAACACCATATATTTT
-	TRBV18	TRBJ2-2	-	CASSPPGNTGELFF	TGTGCCAGCTCACCACCAGGGAACACCGGGGAGCTGTTTTTT
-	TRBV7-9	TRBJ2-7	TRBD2	CASSAGLADINYEQYF	TGTGCCAGCAGCGCAGGACTAGCGGATATAAACTACGAGCAGTACTTC
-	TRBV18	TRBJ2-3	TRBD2	CASSPGLAGLVDTQYF	TGTGCCAGCTCACCGGGACTAGCAGGTTTGGTAGATACGCAGTATTTT
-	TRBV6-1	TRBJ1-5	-	CATAVTEYQPQHF	TGTGCCACCGCGGTGACAGAATATCAGCCCCAGCATTTT
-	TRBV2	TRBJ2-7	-	CASSDSKAGIGELYEQYF	TGTGCCAGCAGTGATTCTAAGGCGGGGATAGGAGAACTATACGAGCAGTACTTC
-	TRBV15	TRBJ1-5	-	CATSRDNSNQPQHF	TGTGCCACCAGCAGAGATAATAGCAATCAGCCCCAGCATTTT
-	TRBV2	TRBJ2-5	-	CASIRLAQSGRETQYF	TGTGCCAGCATTAGGCTAGCGCAGAGTGGAAGAGAGACCCAGTACTTC
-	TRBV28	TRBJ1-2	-	CATRRVDYGYTF	TGTGCCACCAGGAGGGTTGACTATGGCTACACCTTC
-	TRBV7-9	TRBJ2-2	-	CASSLTDRPNTGELFF	TGTGCCAGCAGCTTGACTGACAGGCCGAACACCGGGGAGCTGTTTTTT
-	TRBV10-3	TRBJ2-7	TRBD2	CAISESVREVTYEQYF	TGTGCCATCAGTGAGTCGGTACGGGAGGTTACCTACGAGCAGTACTTC
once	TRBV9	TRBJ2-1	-	CASSVDVYNEQFF	TGTGCCAGCAGCGTAGACGTATACAATGAGCAGTTCTTC
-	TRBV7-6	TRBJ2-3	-	CASSLVGSTDTQYF	TGTGCCAGCAGCTTGGTAGGAAGCACAGATACGCAGTATTTT
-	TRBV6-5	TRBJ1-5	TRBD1	CASRQGDQPQHF	TGTGCCAGTCGACAGGGGGACCAGCCCCAGCATTTT
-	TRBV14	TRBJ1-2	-	CASSPHVGGNYGYTF	TGTGCCAGCAGCCCCCACGTAGGGGGGAACTATGGCTACACCTTC
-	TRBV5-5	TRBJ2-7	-	CASSTGITYEQYF	TGTGCCAGCAGCACCGGGATAACCTACGAGCAGTACTTC
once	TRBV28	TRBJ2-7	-	CASSPPSREQYF	TGTGCCAGCAGCCCCCCCTCAAGGGAGCAGTACTTC
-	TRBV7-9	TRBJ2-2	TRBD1	CASSDQGQGAQGELFF	TGTGCCAGCAGTGATCAGGGACAGGGGGCGCAAGGGGAGCTGTTTTTT
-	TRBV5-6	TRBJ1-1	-	CASSLLGTEAFF	TGTGCCAGCAGCTTGTTAGGCACTGAAGCTTTCTTT
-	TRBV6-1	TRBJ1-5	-	CASSEFTESNQPQHF	TGTGCCAGCAGTGAATTTACAGAGAGCAATCAGCCCCAGCATTTT
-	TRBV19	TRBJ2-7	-	CASSTGGSYEQYF	TGTGCCAGTAGTACGGGCGGGTCCTACGAGCAGTACTTC
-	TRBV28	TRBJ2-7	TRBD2	CASSYGGLDSAEQYF	TGTGCCAGCAGTTATGGGGGACTAGATTCTGCCGAGCAGTACTTC
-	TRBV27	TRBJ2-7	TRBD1	CASSLSWTGGYEQYF	TGTGCCAGCAGTTTATCGTGGACAGGGGGTTACGAGCAGTACTTC
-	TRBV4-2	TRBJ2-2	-	CASSQLFGELFF	TGTGCCAGCAGCCAACTCTTCGGGGAGCTGTTTTTT
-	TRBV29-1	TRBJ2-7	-	CSVCGNSYEQYF	TGCAGCGTGTGCGGGAACTCCTACGAGCAGTACTTC